This T cell receptor beta chain comes out of a study of blood T cell repertoires in COVID-19. Per the germline V gene, CDR1 is SGHNT and CDR2 is YYREEE (reference sequence). V lost 1 base and J lost 6, with 14 bases in between. The CDR3 length is 16 residues. Original analysis: Nucleated cell number was recorded as an estimate derived from reference gene primer amplification. TCRdb keeps only in-frame clones here, not all; method: immunoSEQ multiplex PCR. From that table come the V and J calls and clone size; the DNA was used to work out D and trimming. The table shows under 250,000 clones, with about 91% occurring only once.

The chain uses TRBV5-4 and TRBJ1-6, with unresolved D. The sample was peripheral blood. This TCR was sampled from a man aged 25-45 years with acute or convalescent COVID-19. This CDR3 is CASSLNSLATNSPLHF. CDR3 nucleotide sequence: TGTGCCAGCAGCTTGAACTCACTAGCGACTAATTCACCCCTCCACTTT.